This TCR beta chain is drawn from a study of memory CD4+ T cells and cytomegalovirus serostatus (dated by TCRdb to between 2018 and 2021). About the study as a whole: The roughly 33 healthy Belgian adults in the cohort included 9 who were CMV seropositive and roughly 24 who were CMV seronegative. CD4+ memory TCRbeta repertoires of a Belgian cohort with known cytomegalovirus serostatus were sequenced in order to replicate a published TCR-based CMV serostatus classifier. What the research found in general, with its limitations: A median bootstrapped AUC of almost 0.96 with a 95% CI of 0.76-1.00 was achieved on the Belgian cohort by the original-framework classifier. For predicting CMV serostatus, the median bootstrapped AUC was roughly 0.96 using the original framework and about 0.9 using a US-trained random forest. The results were read as suggesting that the CMV-associated TCR signature is, for the most part, present in the CD4+ memory repertoire. Of 164 previously reported CMV-associated TCRbeta sequences, approximately 64 appeared in the CD4+ memory repertoires, each in one to five individuals. Only CD4+CD45RO+ memory cells were sequenced, in contrast to the original study, which included naive and memory CD4+ and CD8+ populations.

Points on this clone: Its recognized antigen is unknown. No per-base quality is available; no much larger clone lies one base away.

The Quick-DNA Microprep Kit was used to extract genomic DNA from the sorted cells. Amplification of TCRbeta DNA was done with the immunoSEQ hsTCRbeta kit, following the protocol from the manufacturer. An Illumina MiSeq instrument was used to sequence the TCRbeta libraries. The authors' pipeline ran thus. Removing out-of-frame sequences left fewer than 2.5 million distinct TCRbeta sequences, an average of about 67,000 per individual. Each individual was scored according to the count of fewer than 200 previously reported CMV-associated TCRbeta sequences and the total productive distinct TCRbeta count. A beta-binomial model was reimplemented in Python, and scikit-learn random forests with default parameters were trained on US cohort data. Classifier performance on the Belgian cohort was reported as the median AUC with percentile confidence intervals calculated over 10,000 bootstrap iterations. The source is immuneACCESS, and TCRdb retained only in-frame sequences with V and J called. Part of the clones is not carried over; for the studies checked, unresolved V genes explain less than half of this, and the remainder is unexplained. V and J calls and clone size come straight from that table; D and trimming were deduced from the DNA. This sample comprises tens of thousands of clones, under 80% of them detected only once. The ten top clones hold less than 0.65% of the sample.

Single viable CD3+CD4+CD8-CD45RO+ cells were sorted as memory CD4+ T cells on a FACSAria II. CMV serostatus was assessed using a Roche Elecsys assay, by which serum IgG against CMV pp150, pp28, p38 and p52 was detected. Once the samples were thawed, total CD4+ T cells were enriched through positive selection using CD4 magnetic microbeads. The samples came from a separate study whose specific focus was interrogating the CD4+ T cell memory repertoire. Following standard operating procedures, peripheral blood mononuclear cells were isolated and cryopreserved, while serum was kept at -80 degrees C. Staining used CD3-PerCP (BW264/56), CD4-APC (RPA-T4), CD45RO-PE (UCHT1) and CD8-Pacific Orange (3B5) antibodies, with Sytox blue excluding non-viable cells. The CDR3 contains 19 residues, cysteine and phenylalanine counted. Kept here is only the CDR3 DNA, which spans 57 bases and is read in frame from base 1. Germline trimming: 4 bases from V, 4 bases from J; junction bases outside gene matches: 20. According to the germline V gene, CDR1 reads MGHRA and CDR2 reads YSYEKL.

The source of this sequence is an adult in good health and CMV-seronegative. Some clones in this sample may be carry-over from other donors' samples. Rearrangement joined TRBV4-1 to TRBJ1-1, and TRBD1 matches 8 of the central bases. The sequenced material came from memory CD4+ T cells from blood. The DNA is TGCGCCAGCAGCCTCATCCAACTCGGACAGGGCAAGTATTTCACTGAAGCTTTCTTT. Protein translation: CASSLIQLGQGKYFTEAFF.